Listed below are T cell receptor beta chains from one sample, sequenced in a study of blood T cell repertoires in COVID-19. Clones were read by immunoSEQ multiplex PCR, and TCRdb kept only the in-frame ones, dropping some. The repertoire holds 250,000 or so clones, more than 75% seen once, with 6.6% in the top ten. The sample taken for sequencing was PBMCs or T cells enriched from blood (not recorded which). These receptors were taken from a woman aged 45-59 years who had been exposed to COVID-19. CDR3s include the opening cysteine and the closing phenylalanine or tryptophan.

j_call: TRBJ2-2
cdr3_length: 18
v_call: TRBV7-2
cdr3_aa: CASSLESSGGIYTGELFF

j_call: TRBJ1-3
cdr3_length: 14
v_call: TRBV5-4
cdr3_aa: CASSLRDSGNTIYF

j_call: TRBJ2-3
cdr3_length: 15
v_call: TRBV7-2
cdr3_aa: CASSPAGRGADTQYF

j_call: TRBJ1-1
cdr3_length: 14
v_call: TRBV3-1/TRBV3-2
cdr3_aa: CASSQRAGNTEAFF

j_call: TRBJ2-6
cdr3_length: 16
v_call: TRBV6-5
cdr3_aa: CASSYSLRSGANVLTF

j_call: TRBJ1-1
cdr3_length: 14
v_call: TRBV13
cdr3_aa: CASARAGGVTEAFF

j_call: TRBJ2-1
cdr3_length: 15
v_call: TRBV2
cdr3_aa: CASTERVGTYNEQFF

j_call: TRBJ2-7
cdr3_length: 16
v_call: TRBV28
cdr3_aa: CASSFGGSKRFHEQYF

j_call: TRBJ2-7
cdr3_length: 14
v_call: TRBV5-1
cdr3_aa: CASSSGQGLIEQYF

j_call: TRBJ1-5
cdr3_length: 14
v_call: TRBV6-5
cdr3_aa: CASSQIRGNQPQHF

j_call: TRBJ1-2
cdr3_length: 12
v_call: TRBV12-3/TRBV12-4
cdr3_aa: CASSLGGLGYTF

j_call: TRBJ2-2
cdr3_length: 13
v_call: TRBV7-7
cdr3_aa: CASGDSFTGELFF

j_call: TRBJ1-1
cdr3_length: 13
v_call: TRBV11-2
cdr3_aa: CASSLQGYTEAFF

j_call: TRBJ1-3
cdr3_length: 16
v_call: TRBV19
cdr3_aa: CASFQPRGAAENTIYF

j_call: TRBJ2-7
cdr3_length: 14
v_call: TRBV5-5
cdr3_aa: CASSLLSGPYEQYF

j_call: TRBJ1-1
cdr3_length: 14
v_call: TRBV2
cdr3_aa: CASSLSTGGTEAFF

j_call: TRBJ2-3
cdr3_length: 15
v_call: TRBV14
cdr3_aa: CASSQSNRYRDTQYF

j_call: TRBJ1-1
cdr3_length: 16
v_call: TRBV14
cdr3_aa: CASSQGHRGVRTEAFF

j_call: TRBJ1-4
cdr3_length: 15
v_call: TRBV19
cdr3_aa: CASSPGQGLGEKLFF

j_call: TRBJ1-3
cdr3_length: 15
v_call: TRBV5-1
cdr3_aa: CARPWHPRSGNTIYF

j_call: TRBJ1-1
cdr3_length: 17
v_call: TRBV11-2
cdr3_aa: CASSRGGPLPSNTEAFF

j_call: TRBJ1-1
cdr3_length: 12
v_call: TRBV28
cdr3_aa: CASSLFYTEAFF

j_call: TRBJ1-1
cdr3_length: 13
v_call: TRBV9
cdr3_aa: CASSGEAHTEAFF

j_call: TRBJ1-2
cdr3_length: 13
v_call: TRBV11-2
cdr3_aa: CASSSGGVYGYTF

j_call: TRBJ2-1
cdr3_length: 20
v_call: TRBV7-3
cdr3_aa: CASSPRGGGTSASSYNEQFF

j_call: TRBJ1-1
cdr3_length: 13
v_call: TRBV12-3/TRBV12-4
cdr3_aa: CASRDRWNTEAFF

j_call: TRBJ1-2
cdr3_length: 14
v_call: TRBV27
cdr3_aa: CASSTYKSNYGYTF

j_call: TRBJ1-5
cdr3_length: 15
v_call: TRBV6-5
cdr3_aa: CASSSRDTAGRFQHF

j_call: TRBJ1-1
cdr3_length: 15
v_call: TRBV5-1
cdr3_aa: CASSSGGTTNTEAFF

j_call: TRBJ2-7
cdr3_length: 13
v_call: TRBV9
cdr3_aa: CASSVAGGDEQYF

j_call: TRBJ2-5
cdr3_length: 15
v_call: TRBV28
cdr3_aa: CASSFGTGVVETQYF

j_call: TRBJ2-3
cdr3_length: 15
v_call: TRBV2
cdr3_aa: CASSPLTGGANTQYF

j_call: TRBJ1-4
cdr3_length: 14
v_call: TRBV13
cdr3_aa: CASSLGGANEKLFF